The following is a T cell receptor beta chain sequence with its context. No antigen is known for it. The data belong to a study of Tregs in tolerant kidney transplant recipients. Across the study: The nonmyeloablative bone marrow transplants came from related graft donors, with transient mixed chimerism. Findings of the study overall: Nucleotide sequences could not be compared across some patients' samples due to primer changes.

The CDR3 sequence is 14 residues long. Germline CDR1 reads SGHRS; CDR2 reads YFSETQ. Losses at the gene ends were 3 bases for V and 5 bases for J; bases not matched to a gene: 4. Unstimulated regulatory T cells (CD4+CD25+CD127-), CD4+CD25- non-regulatory cells, CD4 and CD8 cells were FACS-sorted from thawed PBMCs. Thawed PBMCs were rested overnight at 37°C with approximately 200 IU/ml IL-2 before regulatory T cell sorting. The method was immunoSEQ multiplex PCR; TCRdb's version includes in-frame clones alone and lacks a portion of them. Among about 64,000 clones listed, 98% were seen once. This rearrangement joins TRBV5-1 to TRBJ2-7; TRBD1 agrees at 11 bases. Material: Tregs from blood, obtained before the transplant. The clonotype comes from a human donor who received a combined kidney and bone marrow transplant. The DNA of the CDR3 is TGCGCCAGCAGCTGGACAGGGGGCATAGACGAGCAGTACTTC. Its protein product is CASSWTGGIDEQYF.